These 6 T cell receptor beta chains came from one sample sequenced in a study of T cell responses to AZD1222 COVID-19 vaccine (dated by TCRdb to the early 2020s). The sample's time point label, in plain terms: about 28 days (+/-7) after the second vaccine dose. The library was produced with the immunoSEQ multiplex PCR assay. What TCRdb holds here is the immuneACCESS table cut down to in-frame rearrangements. Part of the clones is not present; checked against another copy, under half of the missing clones reflect an unresolved V gene, and the others are unexplained. Present in this sample are some 120,000 clones, 75% to 90% of which were seen just once. The ten largest clones take up around 4.4% of the sample. Sample: peripheral blood, taken 28 days after the second AZD1222 dose. Receptor source: an adult who received the AZD1222 COVID-19 vaccine.

This clone appeared a few times. The V call is TRBV7-2, the J call TRBJ1-1; D is ambiguous. This CDR3 is built from 13 residues. Germline V lookup: CDR1 SGHTA, CDR2 FQGNSA. Trimming removed 5 bases from V and 0 bases from J, with 7 bases in between. The CDR3 sequence: CASSLAMNTEAFF. CDR3 nucleotide sequence: TGTGCCAGCAGCCTCGCAATGAACACTGAAGCTTTCTTT. Together with reference TRBV7-2 and TRBJ1-1, the CDR3 gives the full variable domain: GAGVSQSPSNKVTEKGKDVELRCDPISGHTALYWYRQSLGQGLEFLIYFQGNSAPDKSGLPSDRFSAERTGGSVSTLTIQRTQQEDSAVYLCASSLAMNTEAFFGQGTRLTVV.

J is TRBJ1-1 and V is TRBV6-6; D call uncertain. V lost 4 bases, J lost 3 bases, and 6 bases lay in between. The CDR3 consists of 12 residues. CDR1 and CDR2 from the germline V gene are MNHNY and SVGAGI (reference sequence). CDR3 residues: CASSFGDTEAFF. DNA of the CDR3: TGTGCCAGCAGTTTTGGAGACACTGAAGCTTTCTTT.

The chain employs TRBV6-5 and TRBJ1-4; D is possibly TRBD1 (6 bases). The ends were cut back, 2 bases at V and 12 bases at J, with 16 bases in the middle. Germline V gene data show CDR1 as MNHEY and CDR2 as SVGAGI. This CDR3 region has 14 residues. The CDR3 DNA reads as TGTGCCAGCAGTTACCGGGACACTGGACTAGAACTGTTTTTT. As protein: CASSYRDTGLELFF.

The CDR3 region has the DNA TGTGCTAGTGGTTTGTCAGGGCCGGGAAACACCGGGGAGCTGTTTTTT. Its translation is CASGLSGPGNTGELFF. The chain couples TRBV12-5 to TRBJ2-2; D is perhaps TRBD1 or TRBD2 (5 bases each). CDR1 and CDR2 (germline): LGHNT, FRNRAP. V was pared by 2 bases and J by 2 bases, with 12 bases between. The CDR3 covers 16 residues. Filled out from reference TRBV12-5 and TRBJ2-2, the complete variable domain reads DARVTQTPRHKVTEMGQEVTMRCQPILGHNTVFWYRQTMMQGLELLAYFRNRAPLDDSGMPKDRFSAEMPDATLATLKIQPSEPRDSAVYFCASGLSGPGNTGELFFGEGSRLTVL.

This clone occurred once. CDR3 loop: CATDASGGTYNEQFF. Here the CDR3 DNA reads TGTGCCACCGACGCTAGCGGGGGGACGTACAATGAGCAGTTCTTC. The V gene is TRBV6-6, the J gene TRBJ2-1; 11 bases align to TRBD2. The V and J ends lost 10 bases and 4 bases, in that order; junction bases with no gene match: 9. CDR3 length: 15 residues. Germline V gene data show CDR1 as MNHNY and CDR2 as SVGAGI (reference sequence).

The chain links TRBV10-3 to TRBJ1-2, with D possibly TRBD1 on 6 matching bases. Per germline, CDR1 ENHRY and CDR2 SYGVKD. The CDR3 is 15 residues long. Trimming pared 0 bases from V and 7 bases from J, leaving 15 bases between. This chain's CDR3 is CAISESTGGGFGYTF. CDR3 nucleotides: TGTGCCATCAGTGAGTCGACGGGGGGCGGTTTTGGCTACACCTTC.